One sample yielded the 8 T cell receptor beta chains listed below, sequenced in a study of regulatory T cells in long-lasting Graves disease. Investigators prepared the TCR beta libraries by applying iRepertoire HTBI primers and Arm-PCR of CDR3 regions. In TCRdb, the multiplex PCR reads were re-called with MiXCR into one record per CDR3 protein. The data hold more than 450,000 distinct CDR3 sequences, with about 17% observed a single time. Documented time point: newly diagnosed GD, antithyroid drugs for less than 3 months. Making the TCR library involved RNA that had been extracted from PBMCs. These records were also assigned to another study, of T cells in Graves' hyperthyroidism and ophthalmopathy.

The sequenced sample was peripheral blood mononuclear cells (PBMCs), obtained at new diagnosis, from a patient treated with antithyroid drugs. The source of these receptors is a man in his forties or fifties with Graves disease.

This clonotype was detected many times. The chain employs TRBV7-8 and TRBJ2-2; TRBD1 or TRBD2 may be the D gene (6 bases each). The CDR3 runs to 15 residues. Germline values: CDR1 SGHVS, CDR2 FQNEAQ. The V end was cut by 1 base, the J end by 7 bases, with 13 bases between. For the CDR3, the DNA is TGTGCCAGCAGCTTAGGGGGGGCGCGAAACGGGGAGCTGTTTTTT. It translates to CASSLGGARNGELFF.

This clonotype came up many times. The V call is TRBV28, the J call TRBJ2-7; D gene uncertain. The V gene's germline CDR1 is MDHEN and CDR2 SYDVKM. CDR3 size: 14 residues. V was trimmed by 7 bases and J by 7 bases, leaving 20 bases between them. CDR3: CASTVHFAPGEQYF. CDR3 DNA sequence: TGTGCCAGCACCGTACATTTCGCCCCTGGGGAGCAGTACTTC.

The table lists this clonotype with many counts. The chain employs TRBV7-9 and TRBJ2-3; tentatively, D is TRBD1 or TRBD2 (6 bases each). V was cut by 4 bases and J by 2 bases, with 16 bases left in between. CDR1 is SEHNR, CDR2 FQNEAQ, per germline (reference sequence). CDR3 length: 16 amino acids. In DNA, the CDR3 is TGTGCCAGCAGCTCCGGAGGGGGATTCCCCACAGATACGCAGTATTTT. Translating it yields CASSSGGGFPTDTQYF.

This clonotype was recorded at least ten times. The CDR3: CASSSTPSVSYNEQFF. The CDR3 DNA follows: TGCGCCAGCAGCTCCACTCCTAGCGTCTCCTACAATGAGCAGTTCTTC. The chain has TRBV5-1 and TRBJ2-1; maybe TRBD2 (6 bases). The CDR3 consists of 16 residues. Trimming cost V 3 bases and J 0 bases, with 13 bases left between them. Germline V gene data show CDR1 as SGHRS and CDR2 as YFSETQ.

This clonotype has a count of ten or more. The chain is built from TRBV27 and TRBJ1-2; 9 bases align to TRBD1. The germline gives CDR1 MNHEY, CDR2 SMNVEV (reference sequence). V was pared by 6 bases and J by 8 bases, with 7 bases of the junction left unmatched. This CDR3 contains 13 residues. In nucleotides, the CDR3 is TGTGCCAGCAGGGGGACAGGGTGGGGAGGCTACACCTTC. Amino acid sequence: CASRGTGWGGYTF.

Remarks on this clonotype: The junction differs from germline at one of its ends, possibly a read error. This chain uses TRBV28 with TRBJ1-6; no reliable D call. The CDR3 length is 14 residues. In germline, CDR1 is MDHEN, CDR2 SYDVKM. The chain's CDR3 is CASSYRPNNLPLHF. CDR3 nucleotide sequence: TGTGCCAGCAGCTACCGACCCAATAATTTACCCCTCCACTTT.

The rearrangement joins TRBV28 to TRBJ2-2; 9 bases align to TRBD1. The CDR3 runs to 12 residues. Germline loops: CDR1 MDHEN, CDR2 SYDVKM. The CDR3: CAGGQGGGELFF. CDR3 sequence (DNA): TGTGCTGGGGGACAGGGTGGCGGGGAGCTGTTTTTT. Full variable domain (remainder filled in from reference TRBV28 and TRBJ2-2): DVKVTQSSRYLVKRTGEKVFLECVQDMDHENMFWYRQDPGLGLRLIYFSYDVKMKEKGDIPEGYSVSREKKERFSLILESASTNQTSMYLCAGGQGGGELFFGEGSRLTVL.

This clonotype was seen many times. This chain links TRBV20-1 with TRBJ2-5; no firm D call. The V end lost 0 bases, the J end lost 4 bases, and 15 bases lay between the germline ends. The germline CDR1 and CDR2 sequences are DFQATT and SNEGSKA (reference sequence). This CDR3 spans 15 amino acids. The CDR3, as DNA: TGCAGTGCTAGAGACCCAAAGACCTTCGGAGAGACCCAGTACTTC. This gives the protein CSARDPKTFGETQYF.